The subject of this entry is one T cell receptor beta chain. Antigen specificity is unknown. The data were taken from a study of cytomegalovirus exposure and HLA in healthy donors. Study at large: One earlier analysis, a look at about 179 million T cells, found some 100 million unique TCR beta sequences. HLA-typed donors were the source of some 85 million unique TCRs, which an early data release held. Study conclusions and caveats: Productive rates of about 90% or about 30% were seen for most TCR beta V segments in an earlier analysis.

Primers included in the PCR were 60 Vbeta and 13 Jbeta primers. Method: immunoSEQ multiplex PCR; TCRdb's copy keeps in-frame clones and lacks some. The table records around 52,000 clones, roughly four fifths of them present only once. This clonotype originated in a man aged 35 to 55 in good health and CMV-seronegative. Sequenced material: PBMCs.

The DNA of the CDR3 is TGTGCCTGGAGCGGGTGGAGGACTAGCGGGCCCACAATTAGGAATGAGCAGTTCTTC. Encoded protein: CAWSGWRTSGPTIRNEQFF. V gene TRBV30 combines with J gene TRBJ2-1, with 11 bases lining up with TRBD2. The CDR3 length is 19 residues. Germline values: CDR1 GTSNPN, CDR2 SVGIG (reference sequence). Germline trimming cut 3 bases from V and 7 bases from J; bases unmatched to any gene: 20.